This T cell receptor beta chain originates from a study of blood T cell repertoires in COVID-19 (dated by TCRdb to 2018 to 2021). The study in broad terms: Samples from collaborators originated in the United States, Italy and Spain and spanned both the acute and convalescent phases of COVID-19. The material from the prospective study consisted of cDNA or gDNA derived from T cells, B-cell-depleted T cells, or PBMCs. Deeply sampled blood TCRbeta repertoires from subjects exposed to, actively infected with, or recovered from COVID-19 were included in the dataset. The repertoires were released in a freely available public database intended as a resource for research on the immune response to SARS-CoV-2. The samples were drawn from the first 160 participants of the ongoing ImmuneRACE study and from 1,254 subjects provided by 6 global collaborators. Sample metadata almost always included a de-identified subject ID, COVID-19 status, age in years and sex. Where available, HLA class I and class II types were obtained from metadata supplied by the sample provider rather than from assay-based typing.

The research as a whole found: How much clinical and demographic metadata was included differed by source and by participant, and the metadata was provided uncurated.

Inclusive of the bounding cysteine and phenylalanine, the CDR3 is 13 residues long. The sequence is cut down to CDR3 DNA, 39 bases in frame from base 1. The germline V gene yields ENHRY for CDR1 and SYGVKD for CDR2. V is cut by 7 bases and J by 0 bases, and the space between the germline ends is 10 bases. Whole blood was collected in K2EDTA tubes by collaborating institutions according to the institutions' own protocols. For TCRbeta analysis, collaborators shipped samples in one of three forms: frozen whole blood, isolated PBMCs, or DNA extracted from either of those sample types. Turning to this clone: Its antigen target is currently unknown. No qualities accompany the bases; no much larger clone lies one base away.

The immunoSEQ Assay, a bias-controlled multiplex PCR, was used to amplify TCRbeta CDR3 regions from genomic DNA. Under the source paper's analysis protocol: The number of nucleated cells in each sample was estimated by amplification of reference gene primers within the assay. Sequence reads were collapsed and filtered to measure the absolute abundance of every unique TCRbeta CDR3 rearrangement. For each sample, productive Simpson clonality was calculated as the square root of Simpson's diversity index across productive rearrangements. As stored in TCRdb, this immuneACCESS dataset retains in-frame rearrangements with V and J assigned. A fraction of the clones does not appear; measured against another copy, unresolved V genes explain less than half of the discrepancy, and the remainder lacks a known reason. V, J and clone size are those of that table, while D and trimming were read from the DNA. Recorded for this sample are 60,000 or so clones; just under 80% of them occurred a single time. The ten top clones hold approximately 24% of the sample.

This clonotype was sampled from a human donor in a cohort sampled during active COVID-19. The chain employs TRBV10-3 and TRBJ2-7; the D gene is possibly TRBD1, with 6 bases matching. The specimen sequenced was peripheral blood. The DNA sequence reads TGTGCCATCATGGACAGAAGCTCCTACGAGCAGTACTTC. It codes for CAIMDRSSYEQYF.